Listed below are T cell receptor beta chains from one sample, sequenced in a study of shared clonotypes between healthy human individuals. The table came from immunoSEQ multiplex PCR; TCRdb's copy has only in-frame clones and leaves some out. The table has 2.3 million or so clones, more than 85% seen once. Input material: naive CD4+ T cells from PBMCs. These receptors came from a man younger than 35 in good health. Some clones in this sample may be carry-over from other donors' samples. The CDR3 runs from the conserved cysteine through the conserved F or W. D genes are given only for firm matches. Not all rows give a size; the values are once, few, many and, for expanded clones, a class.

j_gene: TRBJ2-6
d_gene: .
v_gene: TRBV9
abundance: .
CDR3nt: TGTGCCAGCAGCGTAATCTCTGGGGCCAACGTCCTGACTTTC
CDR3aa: CASSVISGANVLTF

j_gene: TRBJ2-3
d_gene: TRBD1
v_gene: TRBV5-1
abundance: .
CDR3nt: TGCGCCAGCAGCCAGACCGGGACAGTGCCAGATACGCAGTATTTT
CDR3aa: CASSQTGTVPDTQYF

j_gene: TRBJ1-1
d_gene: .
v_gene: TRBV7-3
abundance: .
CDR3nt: TGTGCCAGCAGCTCTAACCCAGGGGTTGAAGCTTTCTTT
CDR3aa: CASSSNPGVEAFF

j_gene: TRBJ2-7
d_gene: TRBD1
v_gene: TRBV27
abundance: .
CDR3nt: TGTGCCAGCAGCCACCTTAAGACAGGGGGTGGTTCCGAGCAGTACTTC
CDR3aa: CASSHLKTGGGSEQYF

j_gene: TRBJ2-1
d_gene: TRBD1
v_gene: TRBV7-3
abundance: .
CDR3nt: TGTGCCAGCAGCTTGGGACAGGGAGTGGATGAGCAGTTCTTC
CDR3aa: CASSLGQGVDEQFF

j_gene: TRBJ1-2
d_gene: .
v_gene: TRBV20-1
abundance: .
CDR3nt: TGCGGGTTAGCCAGAAACTATGGCTACACCTTC
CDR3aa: CGLARNYGYTF

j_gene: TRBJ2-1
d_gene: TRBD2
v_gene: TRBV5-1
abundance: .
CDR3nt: TGCGCCAGCAGCTTCGGACTAGCGCATTCCTACAATGAGCAGTTCTTC
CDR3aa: CASSFGLAHSYNEQFF

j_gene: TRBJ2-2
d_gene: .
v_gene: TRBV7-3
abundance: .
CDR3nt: TGTGCCAGCAGCACGGCCGGGACGAGGAACACCGGGGAGCTGTTTTTT
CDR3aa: CASSTAGTRNTGELFF

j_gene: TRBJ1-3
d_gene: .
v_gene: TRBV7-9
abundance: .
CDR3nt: TGTGCCAGCAGCTTAGGCTGGGATAGGGGAAACACCATATATTTT
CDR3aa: CASSLGWDRGNTIYF

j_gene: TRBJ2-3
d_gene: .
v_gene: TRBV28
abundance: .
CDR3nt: TGTGCCAGCGGTGGTGCCCCTTACACAGATACGCAGTATTTT
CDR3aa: CASGGAPYTDTQYF

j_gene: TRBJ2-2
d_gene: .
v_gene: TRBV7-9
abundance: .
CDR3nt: TGTGCCAGCAGCCAACGGATAGCGTCTCCCGCGAACACCGGGGAGCTGTTTTTT
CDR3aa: CASSQRIASPANTGELFF

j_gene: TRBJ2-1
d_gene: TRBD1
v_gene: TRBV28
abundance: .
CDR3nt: TGTGCCAGCAGTACGACCGGGACAGGGAGGTTGAATGAGCAGTTCTTC
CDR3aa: CASSTTGTGRLNEQFF

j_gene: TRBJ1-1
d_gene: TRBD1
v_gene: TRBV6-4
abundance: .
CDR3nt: TGTGCCAGCAGTGACCCCGGACAGGGGGCCACTGAAGCTTTCTTT
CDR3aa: CASSDPGQGATEAFF

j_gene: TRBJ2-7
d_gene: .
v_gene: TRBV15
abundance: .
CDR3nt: TGTGCCACCAGCAGTTCCTACGAGCAGTACTTC
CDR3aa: CATSSSYEQYF

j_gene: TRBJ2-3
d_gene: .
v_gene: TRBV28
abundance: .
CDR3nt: TGTGCCAGCACCCGGACCACAGATACGCAGTATTTT
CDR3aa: CASTRTTDTQYF

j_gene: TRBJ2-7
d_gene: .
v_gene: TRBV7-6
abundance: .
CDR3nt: TGTGCCAGCAGCTTAGAGAGTAATAGGATCGGGCTCGAGCAGTACTTC
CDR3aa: CASSLESNRIGLEQYF

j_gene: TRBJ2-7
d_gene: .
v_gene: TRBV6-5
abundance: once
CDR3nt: TGTGCCAGCAGTTATTGGGACGGCTACGAGCAGTACTTC
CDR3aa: CASSYWDGYEQYF

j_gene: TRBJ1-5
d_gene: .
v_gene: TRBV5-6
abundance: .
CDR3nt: TGTGCCAGCCAGGCAGGGCCCAATCAGCCCCAGCATTTT
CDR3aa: CASQAGPNQPQHF

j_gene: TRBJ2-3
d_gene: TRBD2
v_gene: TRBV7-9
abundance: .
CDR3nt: TGTGCCAGCAGCGTTACTAGCGGGAGGGTAGCCGGAGATACGCAGTATTTT
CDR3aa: CASSVTSGRVAGDTQYF

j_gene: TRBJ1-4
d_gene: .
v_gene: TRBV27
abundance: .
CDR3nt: TGTGCCAGCAGACAAACCGTCAGGGGAGGGCTCGAAAAACTGTTTTTT
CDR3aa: CASRQTVRGGLEKLFF

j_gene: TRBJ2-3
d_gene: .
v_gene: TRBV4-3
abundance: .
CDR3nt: TGCGCCAGCAGCCAAGAGGACCGGGCAGATACGCAGTATTTT
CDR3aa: CASSQEDRADTQYF

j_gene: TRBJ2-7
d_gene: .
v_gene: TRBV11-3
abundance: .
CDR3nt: TGTGCCAGCAGCCTTGCCGATGGCTACGAGCAGTACTTC
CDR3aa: CASSLADGYEQYF

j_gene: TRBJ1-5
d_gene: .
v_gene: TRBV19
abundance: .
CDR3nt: TGTGCCAGTAGTAGGGAGCGCAATAGCAATCAGCCCCAGCATTTT
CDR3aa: CASSRERNSNQPQHF

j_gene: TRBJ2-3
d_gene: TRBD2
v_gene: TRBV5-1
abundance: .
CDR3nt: TGCGCCAGCAGCCCAGGGACTAGCGGGAGGGGTGATACGCAGTATTTT
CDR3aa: CASSPGTSGRGDTQYF

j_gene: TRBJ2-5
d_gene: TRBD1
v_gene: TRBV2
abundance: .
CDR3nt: TGTGCCAGCAGTGCCCGCGGGACAGGGGGAGAGACCCAGTACTTC
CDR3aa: CASSARGTGGETQYF

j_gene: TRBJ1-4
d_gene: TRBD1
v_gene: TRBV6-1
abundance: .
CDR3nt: TGTGCCAGCCGACAGGGGCACACTAATGAAAAACTGTTTTTT
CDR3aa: CASRQGHTNEKLFF

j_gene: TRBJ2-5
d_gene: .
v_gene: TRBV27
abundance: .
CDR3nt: TGTGCCAGCAGTTTTGCGGGCCAAGAGACCCAGTACTTC
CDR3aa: CASSFAGQETQYF

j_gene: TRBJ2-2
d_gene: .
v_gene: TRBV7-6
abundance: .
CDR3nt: TGTGCCAGCAGCATCACCCAGGGGCGCACCGGGGAGCTGTTTTTT
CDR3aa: CASSITQGRTGELFF

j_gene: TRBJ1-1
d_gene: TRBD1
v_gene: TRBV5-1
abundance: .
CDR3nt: TGCGCCAGCAGCTGGGGACAGACAAACACTGAAGCTTTCTTT
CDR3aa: CASSWGQTNTEAFF

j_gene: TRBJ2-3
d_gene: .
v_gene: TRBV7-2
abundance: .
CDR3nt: TGTGCCAGCAGCTTAGTCGGCGTCCTCACAGATACGCAGTATTTT
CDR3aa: CASSLVGVLTDTQYF

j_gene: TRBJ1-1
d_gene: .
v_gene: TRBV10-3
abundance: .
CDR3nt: TGTGCCATCAGTGTGGCCTCGGGCACTGAAGCTTTCTTT
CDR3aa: CAISVASGTEAFF

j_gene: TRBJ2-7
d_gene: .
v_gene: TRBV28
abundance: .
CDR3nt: TGTGCCAGCAGCACCCAGGGCTACGAGCAGTACTTC
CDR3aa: CASSTQGYEQYF

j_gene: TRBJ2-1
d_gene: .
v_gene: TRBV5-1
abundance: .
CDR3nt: TGCGCCAGCAGCCCGGACAGCAACAATGAGCAGTTCTTC
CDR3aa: CASSPDSNNEQFF